This passage covers 14 T cell receptor beta chains from one sample sequenced in a study of PD-1 blockade in classical Hodgkin lymphoma. In every patient, relapse followed autologous stem cell transplantation, while exposure to brentuximab vedotin differed. Sequencing was performed with immunoSEQ multiplex PCR; in TCRdb, only in-frame clones are kept and a portion is missing. Among some 14,000 clones, about four fifths were seen once, and the ten largest hold about a quarter. The specimen comprised peripheral blood mononuclear cells (PBMCs), sampled at baseline. The source is a human donor with classical Hodgkin lymphoma.

The genes are TRBV19 and TRBJ2-3; D uncertain. This CDR3 comprises 14 residues. Deletions cut 7 bases from V and 6 bases from J, with 17 bases between. CDR1 and CDR2 from the germline V gene are LNHDA and SQIVND (reference sequence). CDR3 sequence (DNA): TGTGCCAGTAAGGCTCAAGAGTATAAGGATACGCAGTATTTT. Protein sequence: CASKAQEYKDTQYF.

The chain couples TRBV27 to TRBJ2-7, with 9 bases matching TRBD1. V lost 2 bases to trimming and J lost 7 bases; unmatched junction nucleotides: 6. Germline loops: CDR1 MNHEY, CDR2 SMNVEV (reference sequence). This CDR3 has 14 amino acids. The CDR3 DNA sequence: TGTGCCAGCAGTTTACTACAGGGGGCGGGAGAGCAGTACTTC. This encodes CASSLLQGAGEQYF.

This chain connects TRBV9 to TRBJ2-3; tentative D call: TRBD2 (5 bases). Per germline, CDR1 SGDLS and CDR2 YYNGEE. This CDR3 is built from 14 residues. V lost 3 bases and J lost 5, with 13 bases in between. CDR3 sequence (DNA): TGTGCCAGCAGCGGCCTGGGAGTGAGAGATACGCAGTATTTT. Amino acid sequence: CASSGLGVRDTQYF.

This chain connects TRBV5-8 to TRBJ1-5; possible D gene TRBD1, 6 bases. CDR3 length: 15 amino acids. Germline V gene data show CDR1 as SGHTS and CDR2 as YDEGEE. V was pared by 4 bases and J by 0 bases, with 11 bases between. The CDR3 spells CASSPQGLSNQPQHF. The DNA of the CDR3 is TGTGCCAGCAGCCCTCAGGGGCTTAGCAATCAGCCCCAGCATTTT.

The chain is built from TRBV25-1 and TRBJ1-1; D unclear. The CDR3 length is 15 residues. Germline assignment: CDR1 MGHDK and CDR2 SYGVNS. Trimming removed 4 bases at V and 4 bases at J, with 16 bases between. DNA for the CDR3: TGTGCCAGCAGTGCCTCATTGGGGAGAGGCACTGAAGCTTTCTTT. It is translated as CASSASLGRGTEAFF. Filled out from reference TRBV25-1 and TRBJ1-1, the complete variable domain reads EADIYQTPRYLVIGTGKKITLECSQTMGHDKMYWYQQDPGMELHLIHYSYGVNSTEKGDLSSESTVSRIRTEHFPLTLESARPSHTSQYLCASSASLGRGTEAFFGQGTRLTVV.

The chain is built from TRBV7-2 and TRBJ1-2, with a tentative D call TRBD1 (6 bases). Germline assignment: CDR1 SGHTA and CDR2 FQGNSA. The CDR3 runs to 18 residues. Between the trimmed V and J ends, which lost 1 base and 8 bases, there was a span of 26 bases. CDR3 DNA sequence: TGTGCCAGCAGCTTAGAAAGACAGGCCCCCCTACGCCCGGGAGGCTACACCTTC. Translating gives CASSLERQAPLRPGGYTF.

V gene TRBV6-1 combines with J gene TRBJ2-7; TRBD1 might be the D (6 bases). Germline CDR1 reads MNHNS; CDR2 reads SASEGT. V lost 5 bases, J lost 2 bases, and 10 bases lay in between. The CDR3 is made up of 13 amino acids. The CDR3 here is CASSNRAPYEQYF. CDR3 nucleotides: TGTGCCAGCAGTAACAGGGCACCCTACGAGCAGTACTTC.

The chain employs TRBV5-1 and TRBJ1-3; 7 bases are a match to TRBD1. Germline V gene sequence: CDR1 SGHRS, CDR2 YFSETQ. The V and J ends lost 2 bases and 9 bases, in that order; junction bases with no gene match: 8. The CDR3 spans 14 residues. The CDR3 bases are TGCGCCAGCAGCTTCAGTCAGGGGGTGAGCACCATATATTTT. Its translation: CASSFSQGVSTIYF.

The chain combines TRBV5-6 with TRBJ2-2; 8 nucleotides agree with TRBD1. CDR3 size: 17 residues. Germline trimming cut 0 bases from V and 4 bases from J; bases unmatched to any gene: 8. CDR1 and CDR2 from the germline V gene are SGHDT and YYEEEE. The chain's CDR3 is CASSLARQGAFTGELFF. Here the CDR3 DNA reads TGTGCCAGCAGCTTGGCTCGTCAGGGGGCCTTCACCGGGGAGCTGTTTTTT.

This clone has just a few counts. The chain combines TRBV7-9 with TRBJ1-2; D ambiguous. The CDR3 totals 12 residues. Trimming removed 0 bases from V and 3 bases from J, with 2 bases in between. Germline V lookup: CDR1 SEHNR, CDR2 FQNEAQ (reference sequence). CDR3 in amino acids: CASSLAYYGYTF. The CDR3 DNA follows: TGTGCCAGCAGCTTAGCTTACTATGGCTACACCTTC.

The chain couples TRBV19 to TRBJ1-2, with 8 bases identical to TRBD1. CDR3 size: 15 residues. The germline gives CDR1 LNHDA, CDR2 SQIVND (reference sequence). The V and J ends lost 5 bases and 4 bases, in that order; junction bases with no gene match: 9. CDR3 DNA sequence: TGTGCCAGTAGTGTACGACAGGGGAAGGGCTATGGCTACACCTTC. Protein: CASSVRQGKGYGYTF.

The gene calls are TRBV10-3 and TRBJ1-5; TRBD1 agrees at 8 bases. CDR1 ENHRY and CDR2 SYGVKD come from the germline V gene. This CDR3 has 15 residues. V lost 4 bases to trimming and J lost 2 bases; unmatched junction nucleotides: 4. CDR3 sequence reads: CAISASDRGNQPQHF. In DNA form, the CDR3 reads TGTGCCATCAGTGCATCGGACAGGGGCAATCAGCCCCAGCATTTT.

This clone was detected only a few times. V usage is TRBV7-9 and J usage is TRBJ1-2, with D unresolved. This CDR3 contains 12 residues. Trimming removed 6 bases at V and 4 bases at J, with 9 bases between. CDR1 is SEHNR, CDR2 FQNEAQ, per germline (reference sequence). The CDR3 nucleotides are TGTGCCAGCAGGGTATTGGGCTATGGCTACACCTTC. The encoded protein is CASRVLGYGYTF.

Comment on this clone: Its ends do not fully match the called genes, so a read error is possible. The V and J genes are TRBV2 and TRBJ1-6, with D unresolved. Germline CDR1 and CDR2: SNHLY and FYNNEI. The CDR3 totals 15 residues. CDR3 in DNA: TGTGCCAGCAGTCAAGCTCTGGGGTCTGATTCACCCCTCCACTTT. Translating gives CASSQALGSDSPLHF. Full variable domain (remainder filled in from reference TRBV2 and TRBJ1-6): EPEVTQTPSHQVTQMGQEVILRCVPISNHLYFYWYRQILGQKVEFLVSFYNNEISEKSEIFDDQFSVERPDGSNFTLKIRSTKLEDSAMYFCASSQALGSDSPLHFGNGTRLTVT.